This T cell receptor (beta chain) was recorded in a study of CXCR3-negative and CXCR3-positive naive CD8 T cells. Turning to the study itself: TRB reads totalled about 135 million, about 1.5 +/- 0.3 million per library.

The CDR3 has 15 amino acids. Germline V gene data show CDR1 as ENHRY and CDR2 as SYGVKD. To note about this clonotype: Its target is unknown.

Investigators sorted each CD8+ T cell subset in triplicate, taking 300,000 to 350,000 cells each time. The authors gated naive CD8+ T cells as CD45RO-CCR7+CD27+CD95-. UMI-tagged TRB cDNA libraries were built via 5' RACE. TCRdb reworked the 5' RACE reads into one entry per CDR3 protein, no DNA. The table for this sample gives over 100,000 distinct CDR3 sequences. Study-wide points: Fresh PBMCs were used in most assays, and CXCR3 expression partially decreased after cryopreservation. CXCR3-negative naive cells had less hydrophobic TRB CDR3s than did CXCR3-positive naive cells.

The sequenced sample consisted of naive CXCR3+ CD8+ T cells from blood. Subset denoted: CD45RO-CCR7+CD27+CD95- naive CD8+ T cells expressing CXCR3 (TNR3+). This chain connects TRBV10-3 to TRBJ2-7; TCRdb reports TRBD1, a call that lacks DNA to check it against. This TCR was recovered from a human donor in good health. Some clones in this sample may be carry-over from other donors' samples. The chain's CDR3 is CAIRDPEKGAWEQYF.